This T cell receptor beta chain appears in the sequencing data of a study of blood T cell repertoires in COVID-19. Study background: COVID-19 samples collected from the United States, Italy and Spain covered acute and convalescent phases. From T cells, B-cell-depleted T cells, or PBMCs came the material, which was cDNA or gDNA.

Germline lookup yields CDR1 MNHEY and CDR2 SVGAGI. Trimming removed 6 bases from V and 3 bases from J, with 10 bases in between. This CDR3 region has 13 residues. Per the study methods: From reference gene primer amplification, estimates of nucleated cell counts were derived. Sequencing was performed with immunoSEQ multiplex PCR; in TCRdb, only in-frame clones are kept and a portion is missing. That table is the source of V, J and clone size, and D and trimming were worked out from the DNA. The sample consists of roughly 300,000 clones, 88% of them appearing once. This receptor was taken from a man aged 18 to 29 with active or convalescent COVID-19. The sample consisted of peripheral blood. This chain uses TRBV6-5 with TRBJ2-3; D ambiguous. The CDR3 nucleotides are TGTGCCAGCAGCCCCCGTTTAACAGATACGCAGTATTTT. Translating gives CASSPRLTDTQYF.